The 27 T cell receptor beta chains given below trace back to one sample, sequenced in a study of vaccination and CD4 T cells after COVID-19. Oncomine TCR Beta short-read sequencing was applied to DNA from cultured CD4+ T cells. TCRdb re-called the PCR reads through MiXCR, storing one row per CDR3 protein. Altogether around 14,000 distinct CDR3 sequences are present, roughly half being singletons, with the ten largest covering approximately 10%. Their target antigens are unknown. Treatment meaning: approximately 11-day PBMC culture with coronavirus spike peptide pools or control peptides (ViraFEST assay). The sequencing input was CD4+ T cells from blood, cultured in vitro. Receptor source: a human donor who had recovered from COVID-19.

V gene TRBV5-4 combines with J gene TRBJ2-2, with 9 bases aligning to TRBD2. Germline V CDR1 and CDR2: SGHNT, YYREEE (reference sequence). After removal of 4 bases from V and 5 bases from J, the junction contained 9 bases not matched to a gene. This CDR3 contains 16 residues. The DNA for the CDR3 is TGTGCCAGCAGCCCCCCGGGCGGGAGGGGAACCGGGGAGCTGTTTTTT. It specifies CASSPPGGRGTGELFF.

This chain uses TRBV7-6 with TRBJ2-7; 13 bases map to TRBD2. CDR3 length: 15 residues. V was pared by 5 bases and J by 0 bases, with 1 base of the junction left unmatched. CDR1 is SGHVS, CDR2 FNYEAQ, per germline. CDR3 nucleotide sequence: TGTGCCAGCAGCCGGACTAGCGGGAGCTCCTACGAGCAGTACTTC. Translating it yields CASSRTSGSSYEQYF.

V is TRBV11-1 and J is TRBJ2-7; 8 bases are shared with TRBD1. The ends lost 3 bases at V and 6 bases at J; junction bases unmatched: 7. The germline gives CDR1 SGHAT, CDR2 FQDESV (reference sequence). The CDR3 length is 14 residues. The DNA for the CDR3 is TGTGCCAGCAGCTTTCGGCAGGGGGCTCTCGAGCAGTACTTC. The encoded protein is CASSFRQGALEQYF.

The sample holds a few counts of this clonotype. The chain joins TRBV20-1 to TRBJ2-7; TRBD2 aligns across 11 bases. Germline V gene data show CDR1 as DFQATT and CDR2 as SNEGSKA (reference sequence). The CDR3 totals 13 residues. J was trimmed by 2 bases and V by 6 bases; bases with no gene match: 3. CDR3 sequence: CSANSGRAYEQYF. The DNA for the CDR3 is TGCAGTGCCAATAGCGGGAGGGCCTACGAGCAGTACTTC.

The rearrangement links TRBV29-1 to TRBJ1-1, with unresolved D. V was pared by 0 bases and J by 2 bases, with 10 bases between. From germline, CDR1 is SQVTM and CDR2 ANQGSEA. CDR3 size: 14 residues. CDR3 sequence: CSVEDGIYNTEAFF. The CDR3 DNA follows: TGCAGCGTTGAAGATGGAATCTATAACACTGAAGCTTTCTTT.

The rearrangement joins TRBV7-3 to TRBJ2-3; the D is unclear. Germline V gene sequence: CDR1 SGHTA, CDR2 FQGTGA. This CDR3 contains 16 residues. Trimming stripped 1 base from V and 3 bases from J, with 14 bases between. CDR3 residues: CASSLMPAGATDTQYF. The CDR3 DNA reads as TGTGCCAGCAGCTTAATGCCAGCCGGAGCTACAGATACGCAGTATTTT.

This clonotype has a handful of counts. The rearrangement links TRBV5-4 to TRBJ2-3, with 10 nucleotides matching TRBD2. V was pared by 2 bases and J by 3 bases, with 3 bases of the junction left unmatched. CDR3 length: 15 amino acids. Germline lookup yields CDR1 SGHNT and CDR2 YYREEE (reference sequence). The CDR3 sequence is CASSFTSGDTDTQYF. The CDR3 nucleotides are TGTGCCAGCAGCTTTACTAGCGGGGATACAGATACGCAGTATTTT.

The chain joins TRBV6-1 to TRBJ2-6; the D gene is possibly TRBD2 (5 bases). CDR1 MNHNS and CDR2 SASEGT come from the germline V gene. This CDR3 region has 19 residues. Trimming cost V 0 bases and J 1 base, with 16 bases left between them. CDR3 DNA: TGTGCCAGCAGTGAAGCAAGGCGGACTTTTGGATCTGGGGCCAACGTCCTGACTTTC. Translating gives CASSEARRTFGSGANVLTF.

This clonotype is termed medium-sized. This rearrangement joins TRBV15 to TRBJ1-5; a weak D match, TRBD1 (5 bases). Per the germline V gene, CDR1 is LNHNV and CDR2 is YYDKDF (reference sequence). The V end was cut by 5 bases, the J end by 12 bases, with 14 bases between. CDR3 length: 12 residues. CDR3 protein: CATSERGYGQHF. The CDR3 DNA reads TGTGCCACCAGCGAGCGGGGGTATGGCCAGCATTTT.

A few counts support this clonotype. The chain has TRBV20-1 and TRBJ1-2, with no clear D. This CDR3 comprises 13 residues. With 3 bases removed from V and 4 bases from J, the gap between germline ends came to 12 bases. Germline CDR1 reads DFQATT; CDR2 reads SNEGSKA (reference sequence). For the CDR3, the DNA is TGCAGTGCTAGTCCCTCCCCGACCTATGGCTACACCTTC. Translated: CSASPSPTYGYTF.

This clonotype was recorded once. This chain uses TRBV5-1 with TRBJ2-2; D is perhaps TRBD1 (6 bases). The length of the CDR3 is 14 residues. CDR1 is SGHRS and CDR2 is YFSETQ in the germline V gene. The V end lost 4 bases, the J end lost 1 base, and 8 bases lay between the germline ends. The CDR3 DNA reads TGCGCCAGCAGCGGGACACTGAACACCGGGGAGCTGTTTTTT. Translation gives CASSGTLNTGELFF.

The sample holds one count of this clonotype. The chain links TRBV20-1 to TRBJ2-2; perhaps TRBD1 as D (6 bases). V was pared by 6 bases and J by 1 base, with 12 bases between. This CDR3 is 14 amino acids long. CDR1 is DFQATT, CDR2 SNEGSKA, per germline (reference sequence). The CDR3 bases are TGCAGTGCCCTGGACAGCCTGAACACCGGGGAGCTGTTTTTT. It yields the protein CSALDSLNTGELFF.

This clonotype was seen a few times. The chain is built from TRBV7-9 and TRBJ1-1, with TRBD1 identical over 7 bases. This CDR3 has 15 amino acids. In germline, CDR1 is SEHNR, CDR2 FQNEAQ (reference sequence). Losses at the gene ends were 1 base for V and 1 base for J; bases not matched to a gene: 3. The CDR3 loop is CASSLVRQGNTEAFF. The CDR3 DNA sequence: TGTGCCAGCAGCTTAGTACGACAGGGGAACACTGAAGCTTTCTTT.

The chain employs TRBV7-2 and TRBJ2-1, with 10 bases fitting TRBD1. Germline V gene lookup returns CDR1 SGHTA and CDR2 FQGNSA. The CDR3 extends over 16 amino acids. The junction had 9 bases not matched to a gene; V was cut back by 6 bases and J by 4 bases. CDR3 amino acids: CASRRAGQGVYNEQFF. CDR3 coding DNA: TGTGCCAGCAGACGCGCTGGACAGGGGGTTTACAATGAGCAGTTCTTC.

Sample share makes this clonotype medium-sized (0.01 to 0.1%). The chain combines TRBV12-3 or TRBV12-4 with TRBJ2-7; 7 bases fit TRBD2. The CDR3 has 14 amino acids. The trim removed 6 bases at V and 6 bases at J, leaving 11 bases unmatched. The CDR3: CASSSSGILSEQYF. The CDR3 coding sequence is TGTGCCAGCAGCTCGAGCGGGATACTCTCCGAGCAGTACTTC.

CDR3 protein: CASSLGASGGADTQYF. The CDR3 DNA reads TGTGCCAGCAGTTTAGGAGCTAGCGGGGGGGCGGATACGCAGTATTTT. This chain uses TRBV12-3 or TRBV12-4 with TRBJ2-3; 12 bases fit TRBD2. The CDR3 sequence is 16 residues long. The V segment lost 1 base and the J segment 6 bases; nucleotides outside the gene matches: 5.

This clonotype was counted only a few times. The chain couples TRBV7-6 to TRBJ1-3; possibly TRBD1 for D (5 bases). Germline-derived CDR1 and CDR2 are SGHVS and FNYEAQ. This CDR3 is built from 16 residues. The V gene lost 7 bases and the J gene lost 0 bases, with 16 bases spanning the gap. In nucleotides, the CDR3 is TGTGCCAGCACGGCCCACGCCGGGGGCTCTGGAAACACCATATATTTT. It specifies CASTAHAGGSGNTIYF.

The V and J genes are TRBV5-1 and TRBJ2-3; tentatively, D is TRBD1 or TRBD2 (5 bases each). Trimming took 4 bases from V and 1 from J, leaving 19 bases between them. This CDR3 comprises 17 residues. The germline gives CDR1 SGHRS, CDR2 YFSETQ. The CDR3 spells CASSPGRSLGGTDTQYF. CDR3 sequence (DNA): TGCGCCAGCAGCCCAGGAAGGAGCCTGGGGGGCACAGATACGCAGTATTTT.

In nucleotides, the CDR3 is TGTGCCAGCAGCCGAAGAACTGGACGGACGTACAATGAGCAGTTCTTC. This sequence encodes CASSRRTGRTYNEQFF. The chain uses TRBV7-9 and TRBJ2-1; D uncertain. The V end was cut by 5 bases, the J end by 4 bases, with 18 bases between. This CDR3 comprises 16 residues. CDR1 and CDR2 (germline): SEHNR, FQNEAQ (reference sequence).

The chain joins TRBV20-1 to TRBJ2-3; 10 bases align to TRBD2. The V segment lost 4 bases and the J segment 2 bases; nucleotides outside the gene matches: 3. Germline assignment: CDR1 DFQATT and CDR2 SNEGSKA (reference sequence). The CDR3 has 14 residues. CDR3 coding DNA: TGCAGTGCTAAACTAGCGGGATTCACAGATACGCAGTATTTT. Translation gives CSAKLAGFTDTQYF.

The chain employs TRBV5-1 and TRBJ2-3; 8 nucleotides agree with TRBD1. CDR1 and CDR2 from the germline V gene are SGHRS and YFSETQ. The CDR3 is 15 residues long. V was pared by 0 bases and J by 11 bases, with 11 bases of the junction left unmatched. This CDR3 reads CASSLGGTGEDEQYF. CDR3 in DNA: TGCGCCAGCAGCTTGGGAGGGACAGGTGAGGACGAGCAGTATTTT.

This clonotype was detected a few times. The rearrangement uses TRBV29-1 and TRBJ1-2; 8 bases align to TRBD1. Germline CDR1 reads SQVTM; CDR2 reads ANQGSEA. The CDR3 has 13 amino acids. J lost 7 bases, V lost 3 bases, and 7 bases had no gene match. For the CDR3, the DNA is TGCAGCGTTGAGAACAGGGGGTTCGGTGGCTACACCTTC. It specifies CSVENRGFGGYTF.

This clonotype has just a few counts. The CDR3, as DNA: TGTGCCAGCAGTTTAACCAGGGTAGGCATGAACACTGAAGCTTTCTTT. It encodes CASSLTRVGMNTEAFF. This chain connects TRBV28 to TRBJ1-1; D possibly corresponds to TRBD1 (5 bases). CDR1 MDHEN and CDR2 SYDVKM come from the germline V gene. Trimming removed 2 bases at V and 0 bases at J, with 13 bases between. The CDR3 runs 16 residues.

This chain joins TRBV20-1 and TRBJ1-2; D might be TRBD1 (6 bases). Between the trimmed V and J ends, which lost 3 bases and 14 bases, there was a span of 16 bases. There are 11 residues in the CDR3. Per the germline V gene, CDR1 is DFQATT and CDR2 is SNEGSKA (reference sequence). The CDR3 nucleotides read TGCAGTGCTAGTAGGGGGGAGCGAGATACCTTC. It specifies CSASRGERDTF.

The table lists this clonotype with a few counts. The chain is built from TRBV6-5 and TRBJ1-6, with 11 bases identical to TRBD1. Germline V gives CDR1 MNHEY, CDR2 SVGAGI. The CDR3 has 15 amino acids. V was pared by 4 bases and J by 10 bases, with 6 bases of the junction left unmatched. The CDR3 DNA follows: TGTGCCAGCAGTTCAGGACAGGGGGCCACCTCACCCCTCCACTTT. It yields the protein CASSSGQGATSPLHF.

The sample holds a few counts of this clonotype. This chain uses TRBV6-5 with TRBJ1-1; maybe TRBD1 (5 bases). This CDR3 has 16 residues. Per germline, CDR1 MNHEY and CDR2 SVGAGI. The ends were cut back, 2 bases at V and 0 bases at J, with 13 bases in the middle. CDR3 protein: CASSYTLGGMNTEAFF. The CDR3 DNA reads TGTGCCAGCAGTTACACCCTGGGGGGGATGAACACTGAAGCTTTCTTT.

The chain carries TRBV6-1 and TRBJ1-4; a weak D match, TRBD1 (5 bases). V lost 3 bases and J lost 8, with 13 bases in between. The CDR3 contains 14 residues. Per the germline V gene, CDR1 is MNHNS and CDR2 is SASEGT. CDR3 nucleotide sequence: TGTGCCAGCAGTGATGTCAGGGTTGGGGAAAAACTGTTTTTT. Protein: CASSDVRVGEKLFF.